A selection of T cell receptor beta chains follows, all from one sample in a study of beta chain features in type 1 diabetes. Clones were read by immunoSEQ multiplex PCR, and TCRdb kept only the in-frame ones, dropping some. The profile shows fewer than 350,000 clones, 15% of them singletons. Sequencing used naive CD4+ T cells from blood. Receptors originate from a man between 18 and 35 years old with type 1 diabetes. Both conserved end residues are part of each CDR3. Each record gives: V gene, clone size, D gene, J gene, CDR3 DNA, CDR3 protein. The D gene is left open where the match is weak. For some rows the clone size is stated as once, few or many, or as a class when expanded; others skip it.

v_gene: TRBV5-1; abundance: -; d_gene: TRBD2; j_gene: TRBJ2-1; CDR3nt: TGCGCCAGCAGCTTGGGACTAGCGGGAGTCGTGGAGCAGTTCTTC; CDR3aa: CASSLGLAGVVEQFF
v_gene: TRBV30; abundance: -; d_gene: -; j_gene: TRBJ1-2; CDR3nt: TGTGCCTGGAGTGAGGACAGTCGCTACTATGGCTACACCTTC; CDR3aa: CAWSEDSRYYGYTF
v_gene: TRBV30; abundance: -; d_gene: TRBD2; j_gene: TRBJ2-4; CDR3nt: TGTGCCTGGAGTGTCTCGGCGACTAGCGGGGGCCCCCTAGCCAAAAACATTCAGTACTTC; CDR3aa: CAWSVSATSGGPLAKNIQYF
v_gene: TRBV13; abundance: -; d_gene: -; j_gene: TRBJ1-2; CDR3nt: TGTGCCAGCAGCTCGCCCCTTGTAAACACTAACTATGGCTACACCTTC; CDR3aa: CASSSPLVNTNYGYTF
v_gene: TRBV18; abundance: few; d_gene: TRBD1; j_gene: TRBJ2-4; CDR3nt: TGTGCCAGCTCCCAAGGGACAGGGGGAATGAACATTCAGTACTTC; CDR3aa: CASSQGTGGMNIQYF
v_gene: TRBV7-2; abundance: -; d_gene: -; j_gene: TRBJ1-4; CDR3nt: TGTGCCAGCAGCTTAGCGCAGAGAGGGAGGGGTGAAAAACTGTTTTTT; CDR3aa: CASSLAQRGRGEKLFF
v_gene: TRBV4-2; abundance: -; d_gene: TRBD1; j_gene: TRBJ2-7; CDR3nt: TGTGCCAGCAGCCAAGTAGGGCAGGGGGCTCCCTACGAGCAGTACTTC; CDR3aa: CASSQVGQGAPYEQYF
v_gene: TRBV9; abundance: -; d_gene: TRBD1; j_gene: TRBJ1-2; CDR3nt: TGTGCCAGCTCCCGGACAGGAAACTATGGCTACACCTTC; CDR3aa: CASSRTGNYGYTF
v_gene: TRBV5-4; abundance: once; d_gene: TRBD2; j_gene: TRBJ2-7; CDR3nt: TGTGCCAGCAGCTTGGTCCGGGCTAGCGGGTCAAACTACGAGCAGTACTTC; CDR3aa: CASSLVRASGSNYEQYF
v_gene: TRBV9; abundance: few; d_gene: TRBD1; j_gene: TRBJ2-7; CDR3nt: TGTGCCAGCAGCGTAGGCCCCCGTCCCGGGACAGGGTTGAAGGACTACGAGCAGTACTTC; CDR3aa: CASSVGPRPGTGLKDYEQYF
v_gene: TRBV29-1; abundance: few; d_gene: -; j_gene: TRBJ1-1; CDR3nt: TGCAGCGTTTGTTATGGACAGAAGAACACTGAAGCTTTCTTT; CDR3aa: CSVCYGQKNTEAFF
v_gene: TRBV6-4; abundance: -; d_gene: -; j_gene: TRBJ1-2; CDR3nt: TGTGCCAGCAGACAGGGACCGACTAACAACTATGGCTACACCTTC; CDR3aa: CASRQGPTNNYGYTF
v_gene: TRBV15; abundance: -; d_gene: -; j_gene: TRBJ2-7; CDR3nt: TGTGCCACCAGCTTGAAGACAGGCCGGGGCGAGCAGTACTTC; CDR3aa: CATSLKTGRGEQYF
v_gene: TRBV28; abundance: few; d_gene: TRBD2; j_gene: TRBJ2-3; CDR3nt: TGTGCCAGCAGCCCAGGACTAGACACAGATACGCAGTATTTT; CDR3aa: CASSPGLDTDTQYF
v_gene: TRBV4-1; abundance: -; d_gene: -; j_gene: TRBJ1-5; CDR3nt: TGCGCCAGCAGCCAAGGGGATACTACCCCATCAGGGTCTCAGCCCCAGCATTTT; CDR3aa: CASSQGDTTPSGSQPQHF
v_gene: TRBV9; abundance: few; d_gene: -; j_gene: TRBJ2-3; CDR3nt: TGTGCCAGCAGCATCATGCAAGTAGTCAGCACAGATACGCAGTATTTT; CDR3aa: CASSIMQVVSTDTQYF
v_gene: TRBV11-2; abundance: few; d_gene: -; j_gene: TRBJ2-5; CDR3nt: TGTGCCAGCAGCTTAGGTTCGGGCTTCCAAAGGGGGACCCAGTACTTC; CDR3aa: CASSLGSGFQRGTQYF
v_gene: TRBV2; abundance: -; d_gene: TRBD1; j_gene: TRBJ2-1; CDR3nt: TGTGCCAGCAGTGCGCAGGGGGTTGTAAATGAGCAGTTCTTC; CDR3aa: CASSAQGVVNEQFF
v_gene: TRBV11-2; abundance: -; d_gene: -; j_gene: TRBJ1-5; CDR3nt: TGTGCCAGCAGCTTAGACAGGGGACATCAGCCCCAGCATTTT; CDR3aa: CASSLDRGHQPQHF
v_gene: TRBV6-5; abundance: -; d_gene: -; j_gene: TRBJ2-1; CDR3nt: TGTGCCAGCAGTTCACCCAGCCGGAGGGCCATCAATGAGCAGTTCTTC; CDR3aa: CASSSPSRRAINEQFF
v_gene: TRBV18; abundance: -; d_gene: TRBD1; j_gene: TRBJ2-1; CDR3nt: TGTGCCAGCTCACCGGACAGGACGTACAATGAGCAGTTCTTC; CDR3aa: CASSPDRTYNEQFF
v_gene: TRBV19; abundance: -; d_gene: TRBD2; j_gene: TRBJ2-6; CDR3nt: TGTGCCAGTAGGGACGGAGGGGAGGGCTCTGGGGCCAACGTCCTGACTTTC; CDR3aa: CASRDGGEGSGANVLTF
v_gene: TRBV25-1; abundance: -; d_gene: -; j_gene: TRBJ2-7; CDR3nt: TGTGCCAGCAGTGAATTCCCCTCAGCGGCTTCCTACGAGCAGTACTTC; CDR3aa: CASSEFPSAASYEQYF
v_gene: TRBV11-2; abundance: few; d_gene: -; j_gene: TRBJ2-7; CDR3nt: TGTGCCAGCAGCCGGACAGACAGGTCCAGTTACGAGCAGTACTTC; CDR3aa: CASSRTDRSSYEQYF
v_gene: TRBV5-4; abundance: -; d_gene: -; j_gene: TRBJ2-7; CDR3nt: TGTGCCAGCAGCAAAACAGGAGCCTCCTACGAGCAGTACTTC; CDR3aa: CASSKTGASYEQYF
v_gene: TRBV7-9; abundance: few; d_gene: -; j_gene: TRBJ1-4; CDR3nt: TGTGCCGGCAGTACTGCAACTAATGAAAAACTGTTTTTT; CDR3aa: CAGSTATNEKLFF
v_gene: TRBV7-9; abundance: once; d_gene: -; j_gene: TRBJ2-5; CDR3nt: TGTGCCAGCAGCTTAGCGTGGGACACGGCGAAAGAGACCCAGTACTTC; CDR3aa: CASSLAWDTAKETQYF
v_gene: TRBV15; abundance: -; d_gene: TRBD2; j_gene: TRBJ2-7; CDR3nt: TGTGCCACCAGCAGAGATTTGGGACTAGCGGGAAGCTACGAGCAGTACTTC; CDR3aa: CATSRDLGLAGSYEQYF
v_gene: TRBV10-3; abundance: -; d_gene: -; j_gene: TRBJ1-5; CDR3nt: TGTGCCATCAGTCGAGGTGATAGCAATCAGCCCCAGCATTTT; CDR3aa: CAISRGDSNQPQHF
v_gene: TRBV7-2; abundance: -; d_gene: -; j_gene: TRBJ2-1; CDR3nt: TGTGCCAGCAGCTTAGAGTCCCGGGATTACAATGAGCAGTTCTTC; CDR3aa: CASSLESRDYNEQFF
v_gene: TRBV11-2; abundance: few; d_gene: -; j_gene: TRBJ2-1; CDR3nt: TGTGCCAGCAGCTCTCACAATGAGCAGTTCTTC; CDR3aa: CASSSHNEQFF
v_gene: TRBV7-9; abundance: -; d_gene: -; j_gene: TRBJ1-6; CDR3nt: TGTGCCAGCAGCTTAACGACTGATTCACCCCTCCACTTT; CDR3aa: CASSLTTDSPLHF
v_gene: TRBV6-6; abundance: few; d_gene: TRBD1; j_gene: TRBJ2-1; CDR3nt: TGTGCCAGCAGTTCACAGGGGTTATTGGAGTTCTTC; CDR3aa: CASSSQGLLEFF
v_gene: TRBV6-5; abundance: -; d_gene: -; j_gene: TRBJ1-2; CDR3nt: TGTGCCAGCAGTTACGTGGCCGAGGCTGGCTACACCTTC; CDR3aa: CASSYVAEAGYTF
v_gene: TRBV11-2; abundance: -; d_gene: -; j_gene: TRBJ1-2; CDR3nt: TGTGCCAGCAGCTCCCCCCGGCAGGCCTATGGCTACACCTTC; CDR3aa: CASSSPRQAYGYTF
v_gene: TRBV5-1; abundance: -; d_gene: -; j_gene: TRBJ2-7; CDR3nt: TGCGCCAGCAGCTACCGGGGGGCAAGTCACGAGCAGTACTTC; CDR3aa: CASSYRGASHEQYF
v_gene: TRBV18; abundance: few; d_gene: -; j_gene: TRBJ2-5; CDR3nt: TGTGCCAGCTCACCCCAGGAGGGGACCCAGTACTTC; CDR3aa: CASSPQEGTQYF
v_gene: TRBV7-9; abundance: -; d_gene: TRBD1; j_gene: TRBJ2-5; CDR3nt: TGTGCCAGCAGCTTGACAGGGTCGGGACAAGAGACCCAGTACTTC; CDR3aa: CASSLTGSGQETQYF
v_gene: TRBV5-6; abundance: few; d_gene: -; j_gene: TRBJ2-5; CDR3nt: TGTGCCAGCAGCCCCAAAGTGCAGGTCATGGAGACCCAGTACTTC; CDR3aa: CASSPKVQVMETQYF
v_gene: TRBV30; abundance: few; d_gene: TRBD1; j_gene: TRBJ2-3; CDR3nt: TGTGCCTGGAGTTACAGGGGTTCAGATACGCAGTATTTT; CDR3aa: CAWSYRGSDTQYF
v_gene: TRBV9; abundance: -; d_gene: TRBD1; j_gene: TRBJ2-7; CDR3nt: TGTGCCAGCAGCGTTGGGACAGACTCCTACGAGCAGTACTTC; CDR3aa: CASSVGTDSYEQYF
v_gene: TRBV2; abundance: few; d_gene: -; j_gene: TRBJ2-4; CDR3nt: TGTGCCAGCAGTGAGAGGGTGGTCAAAAACATTCAGTACTTC; CDR3aa: CASSERVVKNIQYF
v_gene: TRBV11-2; abundance: -; d_gene: -; j_gene: TRBJ1-2; CDR3nt: TGTGCCAGCAGCTTAAACCGACAGTTGGGCTACACCTTC; CDR3aa: CASSLNRQLGYTF